A selection of T cell receptor beta chains follows, all from one sample in a study of esophageal squamous cell carcinoma under preoperative chemotherapy. MiXCR, applied by TCRdb to the PCR reads, yields one record per CDR3 protein. Of more than 15,000 distinct CDR3 sequences in the sample, roughly half are singletons; the top ten hold around 29%. This sample was obtained from a patient given preoperative chemotherapy. The receptors shown here come from a human donor with esophageal squamous cell carcinoma. The donor label of this sample is uncertain. Each CDR3 is given with its conserved first and last residue. D genes are given only for firm matches. Only part of the rows carry a size: once, few, many, or a class if the clone is expanded.

CDR3	DNA	V	D	size	J
CASSPGQGQGDYGYTF	TGTGCCAGCAGCCCCGGACAGGGCCAAGGGGACTATGGCTACACCTTC	TRBV11-3	TRBD1	-	TRBJ1-2
CASKLEYNPGELFF	TGTGCCAGCAAGTTGGAGTATAATCCCGGGGAGCTGTTTTTT	TRBV6-5	-	many	TRBJ2-2
CASSLRGKETQYF	TGTGCCAGCAGCTTGCGGGGGAAAGAGACCCAGTACTTC	TRBV7-8	TRBD2	-	TRBJ2-5
CASSLAGLGGNEQFF	TGTGCCAGCAGCTTAGCGGGACTAGGGGGCAATGAGCAGTTCTTC	TRBV7-9	TRBD2	-	TRBJ2-1
CARSVRAVRTDALYF	TGTGCCAGGAGTGTCCGGGCTGTGCGCACCGATGCGCTGTATTTT	TRBV6-1	-	-	TRBJ2-2
CASSTGTSGQETQYF	TGTGCCAGCAGTACAGGGACTAGCGGACAAGAGACCCAGTACTTC	TRBV6-1	TRBD2	few	TRBJ2-5
CASSWVVRDADTQYF	TGTGCCAGCAGTTGGGTGGTTAGGGACGCAGATACGCAGTATTTT	TRBV12-3/TRBV12-4	-	-	TRBJ2-3
CASSSIGSEQFF	TGTGCCAGCAGTTCAATAGGTAGTGAGCAGTTCTTC	TRBV6-5	-	-	TRBJ2-1
CASSEWDRGQGGANVLTF	TGTGCCAGCAGTGAATGGGACAGGGGGCAGGGAGGGGCCAACGTCCTGACTTTC	TRBV6-1	TRBD1	medium-sized	TRBJ2-6
CASSPFPRADDYEQYF	TGTGCCAGCAGCCCGTTCCCTCGTGCAGACGACTACGAGCAGTACTTC	TRBV7-6	-	few	TRBJ2-7
CASSYGPGETQYF	TGTGCCAGCAGTTACGGGCCGGGGGAGACCCAGTACTTC	TRBV6-5	-	few	TRBJ2-5